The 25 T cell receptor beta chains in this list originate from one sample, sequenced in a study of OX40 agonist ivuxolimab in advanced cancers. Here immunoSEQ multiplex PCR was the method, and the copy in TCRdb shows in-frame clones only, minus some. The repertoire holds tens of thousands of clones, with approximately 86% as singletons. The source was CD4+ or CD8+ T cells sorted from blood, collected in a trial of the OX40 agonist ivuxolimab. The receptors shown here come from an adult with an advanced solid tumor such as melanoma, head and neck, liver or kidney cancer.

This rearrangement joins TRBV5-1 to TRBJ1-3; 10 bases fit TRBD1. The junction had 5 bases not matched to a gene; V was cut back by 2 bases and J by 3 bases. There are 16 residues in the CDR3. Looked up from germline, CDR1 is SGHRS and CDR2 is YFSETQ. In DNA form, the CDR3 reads TGCGCCAGCAGCTTAATCGGGACAGGGGTTGGAAACACCATATATTTT. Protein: CASSLIGTGVGNTIYF.

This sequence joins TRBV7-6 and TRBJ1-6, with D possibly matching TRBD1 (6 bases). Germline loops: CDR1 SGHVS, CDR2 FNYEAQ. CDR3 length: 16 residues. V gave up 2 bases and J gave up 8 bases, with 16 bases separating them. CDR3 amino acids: CASSLYFPGDDSPLHF. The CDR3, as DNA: TGTGCCAGCAGCTTATACTTCCCAGGGGATGATTCACCCCTCCACTTT.

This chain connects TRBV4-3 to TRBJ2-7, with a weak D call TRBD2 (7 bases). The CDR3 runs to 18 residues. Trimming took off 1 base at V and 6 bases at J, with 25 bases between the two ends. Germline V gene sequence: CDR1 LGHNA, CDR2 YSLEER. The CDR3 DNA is TGCGCCAGCAGCCAAGTAGCGCTCTCAGGAGGGGGGGCGGGCGAGCAGTACTTC. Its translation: CASSQVALSGGGAGEQYF.

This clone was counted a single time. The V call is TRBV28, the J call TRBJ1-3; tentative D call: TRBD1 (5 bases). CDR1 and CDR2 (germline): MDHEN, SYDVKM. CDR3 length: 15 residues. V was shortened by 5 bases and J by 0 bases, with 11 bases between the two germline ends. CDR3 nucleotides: TGTGCCAGCAGTCATCAGGGAGTCTCTGGAAACACCATATATTTT. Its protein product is CASSHQGVSGNTIYF.

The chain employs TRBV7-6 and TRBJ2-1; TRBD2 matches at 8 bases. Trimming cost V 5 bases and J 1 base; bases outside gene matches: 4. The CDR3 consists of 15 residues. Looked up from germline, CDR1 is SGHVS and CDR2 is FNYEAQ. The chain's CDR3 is CASSRGGSSYNEQFF. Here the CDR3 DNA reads TGTGCCAGCAGCCGCGGGGGGAGTTCCTACAATGAGCAGTTCTTC.

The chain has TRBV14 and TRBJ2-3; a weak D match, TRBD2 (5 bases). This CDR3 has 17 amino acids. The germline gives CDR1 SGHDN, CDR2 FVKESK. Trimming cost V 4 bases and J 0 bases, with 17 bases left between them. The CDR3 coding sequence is TGTGCCAGCAGCCTAGGAGGAGTTGCCCCTAGCACAGATACGCAGTATTTT. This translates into CASSLGGVAPSTDTQYF.

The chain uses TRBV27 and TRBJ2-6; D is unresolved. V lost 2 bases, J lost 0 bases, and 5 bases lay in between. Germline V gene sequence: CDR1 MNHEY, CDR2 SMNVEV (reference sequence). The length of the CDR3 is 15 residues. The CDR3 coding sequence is TGTGCCAGCAGTTTACTGAGCTCTGGGGCCAACGTCCTGACTTTC. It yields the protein CASSLLSSGANVLTF. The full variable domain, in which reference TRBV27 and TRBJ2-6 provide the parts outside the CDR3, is EAQVTQNPRYLITVTGKKLTVTCSQNMNHEYMSWYRQDPGLGLRQIYYSMNVEVTDKGDVPEGYKVSRKEKRNFPLILESPSPNQTSLYFCASSLLSSGANVLTFGAGSRLTVL.

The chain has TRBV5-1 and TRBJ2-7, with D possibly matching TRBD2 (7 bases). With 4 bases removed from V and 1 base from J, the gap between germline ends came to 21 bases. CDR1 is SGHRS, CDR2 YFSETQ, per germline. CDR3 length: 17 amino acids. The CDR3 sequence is CASSNAGETGTSYEQYF. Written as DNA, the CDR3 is TGCGCCAGCAGCAATGCGGGGGAGACAGGAACATCCTACGAGCAGTACTTC.

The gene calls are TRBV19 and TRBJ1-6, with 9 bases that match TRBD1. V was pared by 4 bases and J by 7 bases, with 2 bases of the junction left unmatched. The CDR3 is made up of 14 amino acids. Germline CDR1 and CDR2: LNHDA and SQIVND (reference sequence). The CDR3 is CASSRTGDNSPLHF. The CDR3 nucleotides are TGTGCCAGTAGTAGGACAGGGGACAATTCACCCCTCCACTTT.

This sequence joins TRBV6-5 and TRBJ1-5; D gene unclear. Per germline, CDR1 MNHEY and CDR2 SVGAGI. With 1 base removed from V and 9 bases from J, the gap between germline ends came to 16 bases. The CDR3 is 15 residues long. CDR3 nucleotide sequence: TGTGCCAGCAGTTACTTCACTGTCGGAGGTGGGCCCCAGCATTTT. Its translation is CASSYFTVGGGPQHF.

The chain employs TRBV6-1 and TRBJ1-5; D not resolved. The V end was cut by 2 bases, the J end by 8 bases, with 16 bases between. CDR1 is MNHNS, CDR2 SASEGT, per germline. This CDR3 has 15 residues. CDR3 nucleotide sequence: TGTGCCAGCAGTGAATCTAGAGGCGTGTTTGAGCCCCAGCATTTT. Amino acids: CASSESRGVFEPQHF.

The CDR3 is CASSPRGAPETQYF. The DNA for the CDR3 is TGTGCCAGCAGCCCGCGGGGGGCCCCCGAGACCCAGTACTTC. The V call is TRBV9, the J call TRBJ2-5; 8 positions match TRBD2. This CDR3 has 14 amino acids. The V gene's germline CDR1 is SGDLS and CDR2 YYNGEE. J gave up 5 bases and V 4 bases, and 7 bases lay outside the gene matches.

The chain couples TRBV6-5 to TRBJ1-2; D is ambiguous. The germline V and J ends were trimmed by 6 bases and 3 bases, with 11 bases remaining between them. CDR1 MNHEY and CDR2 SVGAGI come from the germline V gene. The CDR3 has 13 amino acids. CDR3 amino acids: CASSGFIDYGYTF. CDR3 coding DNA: TGTGCCAGCAGCGGATTTATTGACTATGGCTACACCTTC.

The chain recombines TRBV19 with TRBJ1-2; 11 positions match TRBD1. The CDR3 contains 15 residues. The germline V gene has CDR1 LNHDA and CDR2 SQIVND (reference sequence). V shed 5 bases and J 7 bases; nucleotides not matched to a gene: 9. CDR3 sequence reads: CASSVRTGGNRGYTF. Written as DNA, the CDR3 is TGTGCCAGTAGTGTCCGGACAGGGGGCAATCGTGGCTACACCTTC.

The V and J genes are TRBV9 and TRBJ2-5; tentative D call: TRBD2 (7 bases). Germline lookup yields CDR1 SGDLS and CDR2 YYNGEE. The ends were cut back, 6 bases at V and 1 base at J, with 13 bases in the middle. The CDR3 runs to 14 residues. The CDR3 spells CASNREGIQETQYF. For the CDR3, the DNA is TGTGCCAGCAACAGGGAGGGCATCCAAGAGACCCAGTACTTC.

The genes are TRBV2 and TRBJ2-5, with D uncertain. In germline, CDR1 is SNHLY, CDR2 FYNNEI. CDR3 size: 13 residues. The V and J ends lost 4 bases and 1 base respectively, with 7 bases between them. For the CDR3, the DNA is TGTGCCAGCAGTGGACGTCTCCAAGAGACCCAGTACTTC. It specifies CASSGRLQETQYF.

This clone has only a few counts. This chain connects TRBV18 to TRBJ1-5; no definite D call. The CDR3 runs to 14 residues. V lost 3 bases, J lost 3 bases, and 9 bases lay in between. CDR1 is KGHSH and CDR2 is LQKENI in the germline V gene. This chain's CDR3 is CASSPGRTNQPQHF. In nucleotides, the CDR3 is TGTGCCAGCTCACCTGGACGAACCAATCAGCCCCAGCATTTT.

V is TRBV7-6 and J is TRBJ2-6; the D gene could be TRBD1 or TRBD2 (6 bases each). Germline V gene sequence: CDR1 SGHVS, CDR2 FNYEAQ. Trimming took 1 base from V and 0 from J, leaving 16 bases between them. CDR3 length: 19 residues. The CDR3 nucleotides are TGTGCCAGCAGCTTAGTCGGGGGCTCCCCAATCTCTGGGGCCAACGTCCTGACTTTC. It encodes CASSLVGGSPISGANVLTF.

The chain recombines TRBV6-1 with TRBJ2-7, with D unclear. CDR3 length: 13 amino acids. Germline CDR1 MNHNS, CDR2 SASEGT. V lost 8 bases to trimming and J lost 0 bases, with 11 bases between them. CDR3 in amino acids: CASRAYPSYEQYF. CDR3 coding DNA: TGTGCCAGCCGGGCCTACCCCTCCTACGAGCAGTACTTC.

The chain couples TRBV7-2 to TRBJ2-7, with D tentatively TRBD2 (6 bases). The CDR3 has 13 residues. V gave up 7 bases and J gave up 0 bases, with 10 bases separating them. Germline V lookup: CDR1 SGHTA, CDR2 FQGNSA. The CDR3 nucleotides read TGTGCCAGCAAGAGAGCGGGCTCCTACGAGCAGTACTTC. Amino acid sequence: CASKRAGSYEQYF.

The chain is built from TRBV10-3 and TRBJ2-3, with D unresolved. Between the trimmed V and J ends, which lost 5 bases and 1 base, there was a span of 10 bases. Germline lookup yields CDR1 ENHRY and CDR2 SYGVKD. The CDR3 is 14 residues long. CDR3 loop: CAISSNPGTDTQYF. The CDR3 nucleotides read TGTGCCATCAGTTCAAACCCAGGCACAGATACGCAGTATTTT.

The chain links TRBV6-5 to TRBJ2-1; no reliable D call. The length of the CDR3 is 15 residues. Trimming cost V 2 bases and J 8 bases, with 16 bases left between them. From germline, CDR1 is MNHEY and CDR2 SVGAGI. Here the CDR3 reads CASSYMVASRDEQFF. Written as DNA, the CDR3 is TGTGCCAGCAGTTACATGGTAGCTAGTAGGGATGAGCAGTTCTTC.

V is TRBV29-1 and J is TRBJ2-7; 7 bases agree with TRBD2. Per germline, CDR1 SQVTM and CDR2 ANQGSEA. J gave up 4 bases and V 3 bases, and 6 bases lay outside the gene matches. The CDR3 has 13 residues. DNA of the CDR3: TGCAGCGTTGAGGACGGGGGAGGGTACGAGCAGTACTTC. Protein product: CSVEDGGGYEQYF.

CDR3 sequence (DNA): TGTGCCAGCAGCCCAGGGGGTGACAATCAGCCCCAGCATTTT. Amino acids: CASSPGGDNQPQHF. The V call is TRBV9, the J call TRBJ1-5; TRBD1 matches 7 bases. Looked up from germline, CDR1 is SGDLS and CDR2 is YYNGEE. Losses at the gene ends were 4 bases for V and 3 bases for J; bases not matched to a gene: 4. The CDR3 loop spans 14 amino acids.

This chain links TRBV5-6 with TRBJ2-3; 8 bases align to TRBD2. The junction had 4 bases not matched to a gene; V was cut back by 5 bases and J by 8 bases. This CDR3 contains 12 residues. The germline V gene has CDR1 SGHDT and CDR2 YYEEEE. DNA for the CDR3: TGTGCCAGCAGTCCCAGCGGGGGTACGCAGTATTTT. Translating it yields CASSPSGGTQYF.